The 23 T cell receptor beta chains below all came from one sample that was sequenced in a study of blood T cell repertoires in COVID-19. Some clones are missing from TCRdb's copy, which holds only in-frame ones; the method was immunoSEQ multiplex PCR. The table includes 200,000 to 250,000 clones, 80% to 90% detected once. The sequencing sample was made of PBMCs or T cells enriched from blood (not recorded which). The receptors were gathered from a woman between 35 and 50 years old with acute COVID-19.

The V gene is TRBV3-1 (or the pseudogene TRBV3-2), the J gene TRBJ2-1; D is possibly TRBD2 (5 bases). The CDR3 has 13 amino acids. V lost 4 bases to trimming and J lost 1 base, with 5 bases between them. Germline V gene data show CDR1 as LGHDT and CDR2 as YNNKEL (reference sequence). CDR3 nucleotides: TGTGCCAGCAGCCCGGGGTCCTACAATGAGCAGTTCTTC. Translated, it gives CASSPGSYNEQFF.

The chain has TRBV4-3 and TRBJ2-3; TRBD2 matches at 8 bases. J was trimmed by 5 bases and V by 0 bases; bases with no gene match: 13. Germline V lookup: CDR1 LGHNA, CDR2 YSLEER. The CDR3 runs 18 residues. The CDR3 here is CASSQEGALRGAIDTQYF. The CDR3 nucleotides read TGCGCCAGCAGCCAAGAGGGGGCACTGCGGGGGGCGATAGATACGCAGTATTTT.

The V call is TRBV5-1, the J call TRBJ2-3; maybe TRBD1 (6 bases). V was shortened by 5 bases and J by 2 bases, with 18 bases between the two germline ends. Germline V CDR1 and CDR2: SGHRS, YFSETQ. The length of the CDR3 is 16 residues. CDR3 DNA sequence: TGCGCCAGCAGTGAGGGTGTGGGGGCGACCACAGATACGCAGTATTTT. Protein sequence: CASSEGVGATTDTQYF.

For the CDR3, the DNA is TGTGCCAGCAGCGTCGGGACAGGAATGTTTTCCTACGAGCAGTACTTC. Translated, it gives CASSVGTGMFSYEQYF. The chain combines TRBV9 with TRBJ2-7; 8 bases align to TRBD1. V shed 2 bases and J 1 base; nucleotides not matched to a gene: 8. This CDR3 contains 16 residues. Looked up from germline, CDR1 is SGDLS and CDR2 is YYNGEE.

The gene calls are TRBV3-1 (or the pseudogene TRBV3-2) and TRBJ1-2; TRBD1 might be the D (5 bases). This CDR3 comprises 14 residues. V was pared by 3 bases and J by 5 bases, with 13 bases between. From germline, CDR1 is LGHDT and CDR2 YNNKEL (reference sequence). CDR3 sequence: CASSQSSKGYGYTF. DNA of the CDR3: TGTGCCAGCAGCCAGTCCTCAAAGGGGTATGGCTACACCTTC.

The chain recombines TRBV6-5 with TRBJ2-3; D is undetermined. V shed 5 bases and J shed 5 bases, with 17 bases lying between them. In germline, CDR1 is MNHEY, CDR2 SVGAGI. This CDR3 has 15 residues. This chain's CDR3 is CASSISGTPLDTQYF. The CDR3 nucleotides read TGTGCCAGCAGTATCTCAGGAACCCCCCTAGATACGCAGTATTTT.

With regard to this clone: The same CDR3 arises from other DNA sequences in this sample as well. The chain joins TRBV18 to TRBJ1-1; TRBD1 matches 7 bases. Germline V gene sequence: CDR1 KGHSH, CDR2 LQKENI. CDR3 length: 14 amino acids. The ends lost 5 bases at V and 3 bases at J; junction bases unmatched: 6. Written as DNA, the CDR3 is TGTGCCAGCTCATCTCGACAGGGCGACACTGAAGCTTTCTTT. Translation gives CASSSRQGDTEAFF.

The V gene is TRBV6-5, the J gene TRBJ1-5; a weak D match, TRBD1 (6 bases). The CDR3 spans 15 residues. The V gene lost 6 bases and the J gene lost 6 bases, with 18 bases spanning the gap. Germline lookup yields CDR1 MNHEY and CDR2 SVGAGI. The CDR3: CASRRGRGAGQPQHF. CDR3 nucleotide sequence: TGTGCCAGCAGGCGGGGTCGGGGGGCAGGTCAGCCCCAGCATTTT.

CDR3 residues: CASSFRDRAGTEAFF. The CDR3 coding sequence is TGCGCCAGCAGCTTCCGGGACAGGGCGGGCACTGAAGCTTTCTTT. The chain employs TRBV5-1 and TRBJ1-1, with TRBD1 matching over 9 bases. CDR1 and CDR2 from the germline V gene are SGHRS and YFSETQ. V trimming: 2 bases; J trimming: 4 bases; junction bases outside the gene matches: 6. CDR3 length: 15 amino acids.

The CDR3 sequence: CASSYSPSNYGYTF. The CDR3 DNA sequence: TGTGCCAGCAGTTACTCCCCATCTAACTATGGCTACACCTTC. The V call is TRBV6-2 or TRBV6-3, the J call TRBJ1-2; no firm D call. V lost 0 bases, J lost 0 bases, and 5 bases lay in between. The length of the CDR3 is 14 residues. Per germline, CDR1 MNHEY and CDR2 SVGEGT.

V usage is TRBV7-8 and J usage is TRBJ1-2, with D tentatively TRBD1 (5 bases). The CDR3 covers 13 residues. Trimming removed 5 bases at V and 6 bases at J, with 13 bases between. Germline V gene data show CDR1 as SGHVS and CDR2 as FQNEAQ. DNA for the CDR3: TGTGCCAGCAGCCAAGCCCAGGGTAATGGCTACACCTTC. It yields the protein CASSQAQGNGYTF. The variable domain in full, completed from reference TRBV7-8 and TRBJ1-2, reads GAGVSQSPRYKVAKRGQDVALRCDPISGHVSLFWYQQALGQGPEFLTYFQNEAQLDKSGLPSDRFFAERPEGSVSTLKIQRTQQEDSAVYLCASSQAQGNGYTFGSGTRLTVV.

The rearrangement links TRBV20-1 to TRBJ1-1, with 7 bases matching TRBD1. CDR1 and CDR2 (germline): DFQATT, SNEGSKA (reference sequence). This CDR3 is 11 amino acids long. Trimming took 7 bases from V and 5 from J; bases not matched to a gene: 4. The CDR3: CSEYRGTEAFF. Here the CDR3 DNA reads TGCAGTGAATACAGGGGTACTGAAGCTTTCTTT.

V and J are TRBV11-1 and TRBJ2-5; 9 bases are shared with TRBD1. The CDR3 consists of 16 residues. The ends lost 5 bases at V and 4 bases at J; junction bases unmatched: 11. In germline, CDR1 is SGHAT, CDR2 FQDESV (reference sequence). The CDR3 sequence: CASSPTRTGEGETQYF. The CDR3, as DNA: TGTGCCAGCAGCCCAACCCGGACAGGGGAGGGAGAGACCCAGTACTTC.

The rearrangement links TRBV7-3 to TRBJ2-2, with 8 bases matching TRBD1. Germline CDR1 is SGHTA and CDR2 is FQGTGA. V was clipped by 2 bases and J by 2 bases; unmatched bases: 16. This CDR3 has 20 residues. The CDR3 loop is CASSLVSPILTGDNTGELFF. Written as DNA, the CDR3 is TGTGCCAGCAGCTTAGTCTCCCCCATCTTGACAGGGGATAACACCGGGGAGCTGTTTTTT.

This clone has only a few counts. This chain joins TRBV9 and TRBJ1-1; D is uncertain. The CDR3 is 14 amino acids. With 0 bases removed from V and 4 bases from J, the gap between germline ends came to 10 bases. CDR1 is SGDLS and CDR2 is YYNGEE in the germline V gene. This CDR3 is CASSVEPRGTEAFF. In DNA form, the CDR3 reads TGTGCCAGCAGCGTAGAACCGAGAGGCACTGAAGCTTTCTTT.

V usage is TRBV6-5 and J usage is TRBJ2-3, with no clear D. V shed 2 bases and J shed 0 bases, with 9 bases lying between them. The CDR3 has 15 residues. Germline V gene lookup returns CDR1 MNHEY and CDR2 SVGAGI. CDR3 sequence (DNA): TGTGCCAGCAGTTACGGGCAAGGTAGCACAGATACGCAGTATTTT. It translates to CASSYGQGSTDTQYF.

This clone occurred once. V is TRBV5-6 and J is TRBJ2-1; tentative D call: TRBD1 (5 bases). The CDR3 consists of 15 residues. Per the germline V gene, CDR1 is SGHDT and CDR2 is YYEEEE. Deletions cut 4 bases from V and 0 bases from J, with 11 bases between. The CDR3 coding sequence is TGTGCCAGCAGCCTACAGGCGTTCTCCTACAATGAGCAGTTCTTC. This sequence encodes CASSLQAFSYNEQFF. Full variable domain (remainder filled in from reference TRBV5-6 and TRBJ2-1): DAGVTQSPTHLIKTRGQQVTLRCSPKSGHDTVSWYQQALGQGPQFIFQYYEEEERQRGNFPDRFSGHQFPNYSSELNVNALLLGDSALYLCASSLQAFSYNEQFFGPGTRLTVL.

The chain uses TRBV7-9 and TRBJ2-5; D perhaps matches TRBD2 (6 bases). Trimming pared 3 bases from V and 5 bases from J, leaving 19 bases between. CDR1 is SEHNR, CDR2 FQNEAQ, per germline (reference sequence). This CDR3 spans 16 amino acids. The CDR3 here is CASSFLGGGTVETQYF. The CDR3 DNA follows: TGTGCCAGCAGCTTCCTTGGAGGAGGGACGGTGGAGACCCAGTACTTC.

CDR3 protein: CASSESPGRGQPQHF. The CDR3 nucleotides are TGTGCCAGTAGCGAATCTCCCGGCAGAGGGCAGCCCCAGCATTTT. The chain uses TRBV19 and TRBJ1-5; no clear D. CDR1 and CDR2 from the germline V gene are LNHDA and SQIVND (reference sequence). V shed 6 bases and J shed 7 bases, with 19 bases lying between them. This CDR3 contains 15 residues.

This chain links TRBV5-6 with TRBJ1-6; D is ambiguous. CDR3 length: 15 amino acids. With 4 bases removed from V and 6 bases from J, the gap between germline ends came to 14 bases. The V gene's germline CDR1 is SGHDT and CDR2 YYEEEE. The CDR3 reads CASSPGKGGNSPLHF. CDR3 DNA: TGTGCCAGCAGCCCTGGAAAGGGAGGTAATTCACCCCTCCACTTT.

This clone was recorded a few times. The rearrangement links TRBV9 to TRBJ1-6; D gene ambiguous. Trimming took off 0 bases at V and 0 bases at J, with 7 bases between the two ends. CDR1 is SGDLS, CDR2 YYNGEE, per germline. This CDR3 has 16 residues. For the CDR3, the DNA is TGTGCCAGCAGCGTAGGTCAGAACTCCTATAATTCACCCCTCCACTTT. This sequence encodes CASSVGQNSYNSPLHF.

This chain links TRBV19 with TRBJ1-5; TRBD1 might be the D (6 bases). Trimming removed 0 bases at V and 6 bases at J, with 9 bases between. The germline CDR1 and CDR2 sequences are LNHDA and SQIVND (reference sequence). This CDR3 has 14 residues. CDR3 bases: TGTGCCAGTAGTATAGAAGGGGGGGGTCAGCCCCAGCATTTT. Protein sequence: CASSIEGGGQPQHF.

This clone was observed a few times. The chain joins TRBV7-9 to TRBJ1-5, with 7 nucleotides matching TRBD1. With 1 base clipped from V and 0 bases from J, the junction kept 3 bases outside the gene matches. The CDR3 is made up of 16 amino acids. Germline assignment: CDR1 SEHNR and CDR2 FQNEAQ (reference sequence). The CDR3 reads CASSLEQGLSNQPQHF. Written as DNA, the CDR3 is TGTGCCAGCAGCTTAGAACAGGGGCTTAGCAATCAGCCCCAGCATTTT.